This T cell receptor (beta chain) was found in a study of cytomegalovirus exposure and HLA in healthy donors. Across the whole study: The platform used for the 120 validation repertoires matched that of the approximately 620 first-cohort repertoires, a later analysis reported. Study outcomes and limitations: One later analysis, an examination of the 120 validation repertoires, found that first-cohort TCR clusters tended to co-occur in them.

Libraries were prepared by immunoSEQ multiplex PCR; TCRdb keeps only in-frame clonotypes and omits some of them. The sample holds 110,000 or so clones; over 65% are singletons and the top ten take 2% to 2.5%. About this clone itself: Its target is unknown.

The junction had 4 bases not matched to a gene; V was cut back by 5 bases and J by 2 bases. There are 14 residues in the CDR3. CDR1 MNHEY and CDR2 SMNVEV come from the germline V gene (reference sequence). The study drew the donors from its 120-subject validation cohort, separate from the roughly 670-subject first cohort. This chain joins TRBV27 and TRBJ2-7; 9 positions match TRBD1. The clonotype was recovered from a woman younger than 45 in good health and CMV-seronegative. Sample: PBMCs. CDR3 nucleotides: TGTGCCAGCAGTGGGGGACAGGGCCCCTACGAGCAGTACTTC. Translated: CASSGGQGPYEQYF.